This T cell receptor beta chain was identified in a study of technical replicates of blood from several donors. Profiled with immunoSEQ multiplex PCR; TCRdb holds only in-frame clones, not every one. Of about 70,000 clones listed, around 97% are singletons. This clone was found once. This CDR3 has 15 residues. Germline V gene lookup returns CDR1 MNHEY and CDR2 SVGAGI. Unmatched junction bases numbered 8, after V lost 6 bases and J lost 4 bases. The sequence was obtained from a human donor in good health. The sample comprised T cells isolated from PBMCs. The genes are TRBV6-5 and TRBJ2-1; 8 bases align to TRBD2. The CDR3 sequence is CASSRGASGYNEQFF. The CDR3 DNA sequence: TGTGCCAGCAGCCGAGGGGCTAGCGGGTACAATGAGCAGTTCTTC.